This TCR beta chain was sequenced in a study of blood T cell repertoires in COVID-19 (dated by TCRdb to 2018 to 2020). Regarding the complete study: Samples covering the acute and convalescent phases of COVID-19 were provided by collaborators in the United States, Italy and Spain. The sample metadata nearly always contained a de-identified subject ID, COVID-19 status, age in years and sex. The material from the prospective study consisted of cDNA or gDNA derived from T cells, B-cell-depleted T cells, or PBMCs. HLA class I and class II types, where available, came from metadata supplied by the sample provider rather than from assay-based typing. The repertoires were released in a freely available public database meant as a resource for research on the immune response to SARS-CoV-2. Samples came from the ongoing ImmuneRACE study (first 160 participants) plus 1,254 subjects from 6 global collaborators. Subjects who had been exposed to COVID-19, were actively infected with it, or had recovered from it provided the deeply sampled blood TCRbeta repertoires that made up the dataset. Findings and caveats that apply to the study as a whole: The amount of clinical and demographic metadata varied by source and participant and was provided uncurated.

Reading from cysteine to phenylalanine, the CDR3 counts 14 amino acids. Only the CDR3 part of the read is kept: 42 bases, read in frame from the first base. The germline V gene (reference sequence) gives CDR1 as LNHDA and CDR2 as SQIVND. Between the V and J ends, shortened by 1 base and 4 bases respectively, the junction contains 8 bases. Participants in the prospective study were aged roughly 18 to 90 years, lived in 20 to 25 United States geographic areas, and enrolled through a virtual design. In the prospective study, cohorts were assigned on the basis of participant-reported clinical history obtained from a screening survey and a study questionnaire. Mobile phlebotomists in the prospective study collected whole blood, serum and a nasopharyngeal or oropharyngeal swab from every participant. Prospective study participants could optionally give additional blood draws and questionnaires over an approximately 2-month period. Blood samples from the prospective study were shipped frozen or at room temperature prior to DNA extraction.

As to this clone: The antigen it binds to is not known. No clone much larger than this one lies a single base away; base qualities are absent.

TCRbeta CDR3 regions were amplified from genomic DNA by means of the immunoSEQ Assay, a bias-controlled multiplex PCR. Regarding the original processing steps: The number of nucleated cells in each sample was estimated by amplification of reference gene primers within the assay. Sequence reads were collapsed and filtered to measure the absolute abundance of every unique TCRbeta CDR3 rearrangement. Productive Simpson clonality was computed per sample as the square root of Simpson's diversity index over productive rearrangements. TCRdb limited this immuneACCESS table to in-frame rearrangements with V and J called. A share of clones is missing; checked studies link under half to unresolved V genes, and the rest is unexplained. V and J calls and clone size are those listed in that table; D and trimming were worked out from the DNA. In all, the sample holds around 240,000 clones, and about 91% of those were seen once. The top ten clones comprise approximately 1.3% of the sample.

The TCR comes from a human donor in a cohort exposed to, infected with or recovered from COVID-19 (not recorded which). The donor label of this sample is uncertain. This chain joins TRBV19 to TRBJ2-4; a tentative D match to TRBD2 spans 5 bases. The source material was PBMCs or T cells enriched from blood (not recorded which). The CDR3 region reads CASSIGGRKNIQYF. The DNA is TGTGCCAGTAGTATAGGAGGGCGTAAAAACATTCAGTACTTC.